The 12 T cell receptor beta chains below come from one sample, sequenced in a study of blood T cell repertoires in COVID-19. The protocol was immunoSEQ multiplex PCR, while the TCRdb copy is restricted to in-frame clones and leaves out a portion. The data show more than 65,000 clones, 84% seen once. The sequencing sample was made of peripheral blood. Receptor source: a man over 45 with acute or convalescent COVID-19.

The gene calls are TRBV7-6 and TRBJ2-5; 10 positions match TRBD2. Trimming cost V 5 bases and J 4 bases; bases outside gene matches: 16. CDR1 and CDR2 from the germline V gene are SGHVS and FNYEAQ. This CDR3 has 18 amino acids. This CDR3 reads CASSPRVAGGWGRETQYF. CDR3 nucleotide sequence: TGTGCCAGCAGCCCTCGGGTAGCGGGGGGATGGGGACGAGAGACCCAGTACTTC.

This clone has more than one count but fewer than ten. J is TRBJ1-1 and V is TRBV11-2, with D perhaps TRBD1 (6 bases). The V and J ends lost 5 bases and 5 bases respectively, with 12 bases between them. The CDR3 length is 13 residues. Germline V CDR1 and CDR2: SGHAT, FQNNGV. The CDR3, as DNA: TGTGCCAGCAGCCCTACCGGGACAACTGAAGCTTTCTTT. Its protein product is CASSPTGTTEAFF.

This clone showed up just once. DNA of the CDR3: TGTGCCAGCAGCTTGGGACAGGGTACGATCGAGCAGTACTTC. This sequence encodes CASSLGQGTIEQYF. V gene TRBV5-6 combines with J gene TRBJ2-7; 7 nucleotides align to TRBD1. The ends lost 0 bases at V and 6 bases at J; junction bases unmatched: 6. The CDR3 loop spans 14 amino acids. CDR1 and CDR2 from the germline V gene are SGHDT and YYEEEE. The full variable domain, in which reference TRBV5-6 and TRBJ2-7 provide the parts outside the CDR3, is DAGVTQSPTHLIKTRGQQVTLRCSPKSGHDTVSWYQQALGQGPQFIFQYYEEEERQRGNFPDRFSGHQFPNYSSELNVNALLLGDSALYLCASSLGQGTIEQYFGPGTRLTVT.

This clone was seen just once. The chain couples TRBV7-6 to TRBJ1-3; D is undetermined. The CDR3 totals 15 residues. V lost 1 base to trimming and J lost 2 bases, with 9 bases between them. CDR1 and CDR2 (germline): SGHVS, FNYEAQ. This chain's CDR3 is CASSLGSGAGNTIYF. The CDR3 DNA is TGTGCCAGCAGCTTAGGTTCCGGGGCTGGAAACACCATATATTTT.

The rearrangement joins TRBV5-6 to TRBJ2-5; 7 bases align to TRBD2. The CDR3 extends over 15 amino acids. J was trimmed by 3 bases and V by 1 base; bases with no gene match: 6. Germline V gives CDR1 SGHDT, CDR2 YYEEEE. In nucleotides, the CDR3 is TGTGCCAGCAGCTTGACGGGGGGTAGGAAAGAGACCCAGTACTTC. It translates to CASSLTGGRKETQYF.

The rearrangement joins TRBV9 to TRBJ2-5; 14 nucleotides align to TRBD2. Trimming took 4 bases from V and 5 from J; bases not matched to a gene: 7. CDR1 is SGDLS and CDR2 is YYNGEE in the germline V gene. This CDR3 comprises 16 residues. The CDR3 DNA follows: TGTGCCAGCAGCCCCCCGACTAGCGGGGGGGCGGAGACCCAGTACTTC. Its translation: CASSPPTSGGAETQYF.

V usage is TRBV25-1 and J usage is TRBJ1-2, with a tentative D call TRBD1 (5 bases). The CDR3 runs 13 residues. Trimming left V 6 bases short and J 5 bases short, with 13 bases between. Germline V gene sequence: CDR1 MGHDK, CDR2 SYGVNS. In nucleotides, the CDR3 is TGTGCCAGCAGGACCGCTGGGGGGTATGGCTACACCTTC. This gives the protein CASRTAGGYGYTF.

DNA for the CDR3: TGCGCCAGCCGATATTCAATTACCGGTCGGGCTTTCTTT. Its protein is CASRYSITGRAFF. The rearrangement uses TRBV23-1 and TRBJ1-1, with no clear D. TRBV23-1 is noted as an ORF with a role that remains uncertain. The CDR3 totals 13 residues. V lost 8 bases to trimming and J lost 11 bases, with 21 bases between them.

V and J are TRBV7-2 and TRBJ2-3, with 9 bases identical to TRBD1. This CDR3 is built from 14 residues. CDR1 and CDR2 from the germline V gene are SGHTA and FQGNSA. V gave up 5 bases and J gave up 3 bases; unmatched junction bases: 3. CDR3 nucleotides: TGTGCCAGCAGCCCGGGACAGGGAACAGATACGCAGTATTTT. This translates into CASSPGQGTDTQYF.

The chain links TRBV6-5 to TRBJ2-1, with TRBD1 matching 10 bases. In germline, CDR1 is MNHEY, CDR2 SVGAGI. The CDR3 contains 14 residues. With V trimmed by 2 bases and J by 9 bases, 4 bases remained unmatched. Written as DNA, the CDR3 is TGTGCCAGCAGTTACACCGGGACAGGGGTTGAGCAGTTCTTC. Its translation: CASSYTGTGVEQFF.

The chain uses TRBV19 and TRBJ1-4; D gene unclear. The CDR3 runs to 14 residues. CDR1 and CDR2 (germline): LNHDA, SQIVND (reference sequence). The ends were cut back, 3 bases at V and 7 bases at J, with 12 bases in the middle. The CDR3 DNA reads TGTGCCAGTAGTATGCGGGGAGGCGGTGAAAAACTGTTTTTT. It is translated as CASSMRGGGEKLFF. Looking up the rest from reference TRBV19 and TRBJ1-4 gives the full variable domain: DGGITQSPKYLFRKEGQNVTLSCEQNLNHDAMYWYRQDPGQGLRLIYYSQIVNDFQKGDIAEGYSVSREKKESFPLTVTSAQKNPTAFYLCASSMRGGGEKLFFGSGTQLSVL.

V gene TRBV7-9 combines with J gene TRBJ2-1; TRBD1 is a possible D gene (6 bases). This CDR3 has 16 residues. CDR1 is SEHNR and CDR2 is FQNEAQ in the germline V gene (reference sequence). The V end was cut by 5 bases, the J end by 5 bases, with 19 bases between. This CDR3 is CASSLVGAKTNNEQFF. CDR3 bases: TGTGCCAGCAGCCTAGTGGGGGCCAAAACGAACAATGAGCAGTTCTTC.